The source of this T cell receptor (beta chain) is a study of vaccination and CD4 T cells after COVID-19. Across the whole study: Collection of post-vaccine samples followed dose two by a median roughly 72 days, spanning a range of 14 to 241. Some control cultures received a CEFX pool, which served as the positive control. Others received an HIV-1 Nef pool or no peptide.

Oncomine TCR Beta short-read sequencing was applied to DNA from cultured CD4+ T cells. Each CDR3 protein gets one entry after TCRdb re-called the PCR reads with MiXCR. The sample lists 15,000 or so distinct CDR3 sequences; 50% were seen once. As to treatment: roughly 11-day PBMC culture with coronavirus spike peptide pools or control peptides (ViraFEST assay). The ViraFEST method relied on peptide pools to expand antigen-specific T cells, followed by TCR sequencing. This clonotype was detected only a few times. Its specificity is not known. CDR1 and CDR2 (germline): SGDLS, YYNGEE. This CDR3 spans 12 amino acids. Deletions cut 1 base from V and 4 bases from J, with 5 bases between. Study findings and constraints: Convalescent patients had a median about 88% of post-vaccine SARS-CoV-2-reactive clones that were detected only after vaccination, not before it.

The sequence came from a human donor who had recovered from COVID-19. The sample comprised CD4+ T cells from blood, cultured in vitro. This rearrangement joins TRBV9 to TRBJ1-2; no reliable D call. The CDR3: CASSVNGYGYTF. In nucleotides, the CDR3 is TGTGCCAGCAGCGTAAACGGCTATGGCTACACCTTC.